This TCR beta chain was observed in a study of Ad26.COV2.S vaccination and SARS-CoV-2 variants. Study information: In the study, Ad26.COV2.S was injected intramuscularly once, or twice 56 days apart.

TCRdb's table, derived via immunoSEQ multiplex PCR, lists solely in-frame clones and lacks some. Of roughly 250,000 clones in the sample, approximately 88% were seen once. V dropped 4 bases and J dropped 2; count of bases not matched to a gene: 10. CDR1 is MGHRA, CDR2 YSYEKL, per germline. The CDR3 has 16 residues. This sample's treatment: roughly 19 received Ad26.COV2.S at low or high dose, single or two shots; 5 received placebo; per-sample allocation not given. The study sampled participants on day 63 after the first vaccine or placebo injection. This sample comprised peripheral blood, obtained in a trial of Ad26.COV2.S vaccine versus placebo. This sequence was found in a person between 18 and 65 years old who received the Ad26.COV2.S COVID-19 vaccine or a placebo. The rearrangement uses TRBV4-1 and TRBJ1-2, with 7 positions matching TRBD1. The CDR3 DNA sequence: TGCGCCAGCAGCCTTACGGCGGGACAGAGAAACTATGGCTACACCTTC. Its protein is CASSLTAGQRNYGYTF.